One T cell receptor (beta chain) is described in this entry. This entry comes from a study of blood T cell repertoires in COVID-19. Across the whole study: Acute and convalescent COVID-19 specimens originated in the United States, Italy and Spain. The analysed material was cDNA or gDNA that came from T cells, B-cell-depleted T cells, or PBMCs.

The method was immunoSEQ multiplex PCR; TCRdb's version includes in-frame clones alone and lacks a portion of them. This sample has some 120,000 clones, with around 88% found just once. There are 14 residues in the CDR3. Germline loops: CDR1 GTSNPN, CDR2 SVGIG (reference sequence). The V gene end was trimmed by 0 bases and the J gene end by 7 bases; junction bases not matched to a gene: 8. The clonotype was recovered from a human donor with acute or convalescent COVID-19. The donor label of this sample is uncertain. The sample consisted of peripheral blood. V and J are TRBV30 and TRBJ2-7; 8 positions match TRBD2. This CDR3 reads CAWSVPGGTVEQYF. CDR3 sequence (DNA): TGTGCCTGGAGTGTACCGGGAGGGACCGTAGAGCAGTACTTC.